The rows below give T cell receptor beta chains drawn from one sample of a study of CD8 T cells in Susac syndrome. One entry per CDR3 protein, called by TCRdb with MiXCR from the immunoSEQ multiplex PCR reads. Altogether 120,000 to 150,000 distinct CDR3 sequences are present, approximately 95% being singletons, with the ten largest covering 0.095% to 0.14%. Sample: CD4+ T cells from PBMCs. The receptor set was obtained from a human donor with multiple sclerosis. CDR3s include the opening cysteine and the closing phenylalanine or tryptophan. The D gene is left open where the match is weak. Size is omitted from some rows. Given values are once, few, many or a class for expanded clones.

TRBV4-3,TRBJ2-7,-,-,CASSQGQAATYEQYF,TGCGCCAGCAGCCAAGGGCAGGCAGCTACCTACGAGCAGTACTTC
TRBV20-1,TRBJ1-1,-,-,CSAILRDTLWNTEAFF,TGCAGTGCCATTCTACGGGACACCCTTTGGAACACTGAAGCTTTCTTT
TRBV4-3,TRBJ2-3,-,-,CASSQDLLPGADTQYF,TGCGCCAGCAGCCAAGATCTACTACCGGGCGCAGATACGCAGTATTTT
TRBV15,TRBJ2-7,-,TRBD1,CATSNWGQTNYEQYF,TGTGCCACCAGCAACTGGGGACAGACGAACTACGAGCAGTACTTC
TRBV25-1,TRBJ2-1,-,TRBD2,CASSEKGELAAYNEQFF,TGTGCCAGCAGTGAGAAAGGGGAACTAGCGGCCTACAATGAGCAGTTCTTC
TRBV7-2,TRBJ2-7,-,TRBD2,CASSPGTSIGQYF,TGTGCCAGCAGCCCTGGGACTAGCATCGGTCAGTACTTC
TRBV15,TRBJ2-2,-,-,CATSRGGTGELFF,TGTGCCACCAGCAGGGGAGGCACCGGGGAGCTGTTTTTT
TRBV19,TRBJ2-2,-,-,CASKGMTHANTGELFF,TGTGCCAGTAAAGGGATGACACATGCGAACACCGGGGAGCTGTTTTTT
TRBV7-9,TRBJ1-5,-,TRBD1,CASSLGTGVPNQPQHF,TGTGCCAGCAGCTTAGGGACAGGGGTGCCAAATCAGCCCCAGCATTTT
TRBV18,TRBJ1-5,-,-,CASSAGITSNQPQHF,TGTGCCAGCTCAGCAGGGATTACGAGCAATCAGCCCCAGCATTTT
TRBV7-2,TRBJ2-1,-,-,CASHPGGTYNEQFF,TGTGCCAGCCACCCCGGGGGAACCTACAATGAGCAGTTCTTC
TRBV14,TRBJ2-5,-,TRBD2,CASRPGLAVKETQYF,TGTGCCAGCCGCCCGGGACTAGCGGTGAAAGAGACCCAGTACTTC
TRBV27,TRBJ1-5,-,TRBD1,CASSLSLDRGNQPQHF,TGTGCCAGCAGTTTATCCCTCGACAGGGGCAATCAGCCCCAGCATTTT
TRBV28,TRBJ2-6,-,-,CASIGGANVLTF,TGTGCCAGCATAGGGGGGGCCAACGTCCTGACTTTC
TRBV29-1,TRBJ2-1,-,-,CSADFYNEQFF,TGCAGCGCTGACTTTTACAATGAGCAGTTCTTC
TRBV20-1,TRBJ2-7,-,-,CSAPFTGTRVYEQYF,TGCAGTGCACCCTTTACCGGGACAAGGGTCTACGAGCAGTACTTC
TRBV6-5,TRBJ2-2,-,-,CASSYSMGRGDTGELFF,TGTGCCAGCAGTTACTCTATGGGCAGGGGAGACACCGGGGAGCTGTTTTTT
TRBV9,TRBJ1-2,-,-,CASSIRSDKGFDGYTF,TGTGCCAGCAGCATCCGTTCGGACAAAGGTTTCGATGGCTACACCTTC
TRBV20-1,TRBJ2-5,-,-,CSARASGHYQETQYF,TGCAGTGCTAGAGCATCGGGACACTACCAAGAGACCCAGTACTTC
TRBV3-1,TRBJ2-1,few,-,CASSQAAGIVGNEQFF,TGTGCCAGCAGCCAAGCCGCAGGGATTGTTGGCAATGAGCAGTTCTTC
TRBV10-3,TRBJ2-1,-,-,CAISYSSVYNEQFF,TGTGCCATCTCTTACTCATCGGTCTACAATGAGCAGTTCTTC
TRBV28,TRBJ2-6,-,-,CASSPRVSGANVLTF,TGTGCCAGCAGTCCTCGGGTCTCTGGGGCCAACGTCCTGACTTTC
TRBV7-3,TRBJ1-6,-,TRBD1,CASSRDRNSPLHF,TGTGCCAGCAGCAGGGACAGGAATTCACCCCTCCACTTT
TRBV7-2,TRBJ2-3,-,-,CASSLRGASGSTDTQYF,TGTGCCAGCAGCCTCCGGGGGGCTAGCGGTAGCACAGATACGCAGTATTTT
TRBV28,TRBJ2-7,-,TRBD2,CASSKVHGGGTYEQYF,TGTGCCAGCAGCAAAGTCCATGGCGGGGGGACCTACGAGCAGTACTTC
TRBV10-3,TRBJ1-1,once,-,CAISGLLNTEAFF,TGTGCCATTTCGGGACTCTTGAACACTGAAGCTTTCTTT
TRBV14,TRBJ2-3,-,-,CASSQWKLRWKGTDTQYF,TGTGCCAGCAGCCAATGGAAATTGCGGTGGAAGGGCACAGATACGCAGTATTTT
TRBV30,TRBJ2-7,-,-,CAWSVLQRGEQYF,TGTGCCTGGAGTGTGCTTCAAAGGGGCGAGCAGTACTTC
TRBV12-3/TRBV12-4,TRBJ1-2,once,TRBD1,CASSRGQGSGGYTF,TGTGCCAGCAGTCGGGGACAGGGGAGCGGTGGCTACACCTTC
TRBV6-5,TRBJ2-4,once,-,CASRATKNIQYF,TGTGCCAGCAGGGCAACCAAAAACATTCAGTACTTC
TRBV27,TRBJ1-2,-,TRBD1,CAAHRGRADGYTF,TGTGCCGCCCACAGGGGGCGCGCTGACGGCTACACCTTC
TRBV20-1,TRBJ1-1,-,-,CSAPDRPTEAFF,TGCAGTGCTCCCGACAGGCCCACTGAAGCTTTCTTT
TRBV3-1,TRBJ2-2,-,-,CASSLPYDRINTGELFF,TGTGCCAGCAGCCTCCCATACGACAGAATCAACACCGGGGAGCTGTTTTTT
TRBV27,TRBJ2-1,-,-,CASSAFRDSNEQFF,TGTGCCAGCAGCGCATTCCGGGACTCTAATGAGCAGTTCTTC
TRBV3-1,TRBJ2-3,-,-,CASSQGKKRDSDTQYF,TGTGCCAGCAGCCAAGGAAAGAAGAGGGACTCGGATACGCAGTATTTT
TRBV30,TRBJ1-2,-,-,CAWSGGHFYGYTF,TGTGCCTGGAGCGGCGGACATTTTTATGGCTACACCTTC
TRBV6-2/TRBV6-3,TRBJ2-4,-,-,CASSNTLRLAKNIQYF,TGTGCCAGCAGCAACACATTGAGGTTAGCCAAAAACATTCAGTACTTC